These T cell receptor beta chains were read from a single sample in a study of shared clonotypes between healthy human individuals. Profiled with immunoSEQ multiplex PCR; TCRdb holds only in-frame clones, not every one. This sample has 2 million to 2.5 million clones; almost 96% occur once, and the top ten carry 0.1% to 0.15%. Material for sequencing was naive CD4+ T cells sorted from blood. These receptors were taken from a man aged 18 to 35 in good health. CDR3s include the opening cysteine and the closing phenylalanine or tryptophan. The order of the fields is CDR3 length, V gene, CDR3 protein.

>14|TRBV7-2
CASSLMGSTDTQYF
>13|TRBV5-6
CASSPADSYEQYF
>15|TRBV25-1
CASSVTGAGTYEQYF
>16|TRBV4-3
CASSQDLAGFPNEQFF
>15|TRBV5-1
CASSLMRQSGSPLHF
>15|TRBV4-3
CASSRVAGGGYEQYF
>13|TRBV30
CAWSVPGSQPQHF
>12|TRBV28
CASSGLGYEQYF
>12|TRBV2
CASSEPPSPLHF
>16|TRBV2
CASSAVSGRSTDTQYF
>12|TRBV10-3
CAISDGGNTIYF
>11|TRBV20-1
CSGRRGPGYTF
>13|TRBV7-2
CASSRDINYGYTF
>15|TRBV5-1
CASGLLAGERDTQYF
>15|TRBV18
CASSPLAGDSNEQFF
>14|TRBV10-3
CAISSPTGTYGYTF
>12|TRBV29-1
CSVVATNEKLFF
>16|TRBV7-2
CASSLGQGAGANVLTF
>17|TRBV28
CASRRTGQQYSNQPQHF
>14|TRBV9
CASSVGRGVETQYF
>13|TRBV5-1
CASKRQGEETQYF
>13|TRBV5-4
CASSQGQGNGYTF
>15|TRBV5-1
CASSLVGQGGEKLFF
>14|TRBV30
CAWMAGAVTGELFF
>16|TRBV9
CASSVGQGPSNQPQHF